What follows is one T cell receptor (beta chain) and its context. The repertoire was sequenced with immunoSEQ multiplex PCR; TCRdb's copy has only in-frame clones and lacks some. Of fewer than 300,000 clones listed, almost 85% are singletons. The sample comes from a study of blood T cell repertoires in COVID-19. The V end was cut by 2 bases, the J end by 4 bases, with 10 bases between. Germline values: CDR1 SGHRS, CDR2 YFSETQ. CDR3 length: 14 amino acids. This clonotype was obtained from a man aged 50-59 years with active or convalescent COVID-19. This chain joins TRBV5-1 and TRBJ2-1, with D maybe TRBD1 (6 bases). The sample comprised peripheral blood. The CDR3 DNA reads as TGCGCCAGCAGCTTTGGACAGAAATACAATGAGCAGTTCTTC. Protein: CASSFGQKYNEQFF.